This T cell receptor (beta chain) comes out of a study of T cells after yellow fever vaccination. As for the study in general: The SMART-Seq v4 Ultra Low Input method served to prepare the low-cell-number fractions.

Ten or more counts support this clonotype. Its antigen is undetermined. Study results and limitations: The bulk population could contribute abundant contaminating clonotypes to FACS-sorted repertoires. Post-booster repertoires contained most primary-vaccination clones again (96% CD4, 88% CD8). Weaker, the secondary response had a peak occurring faster, on day 5 versus 15.

Each CDR3 protein gets one entry after TCRdb re-called the 5' RACE reads with MiXCR. Of about 260,000 distinct CDR3 sequences detected, approximately 5.2% appear once; the ten largest clones hold around 3.5%. The source was CD4+ T cells sorted from PBMCs, collected on the day of the yellow fever booster vaccination. The clonotype was recovered from a man aged 18 to 35 who received the YFV17D yellow fever vaccine.

The CDR3 nucleotides are TGTGCCAGCAGACCGATCGACAGATTTAATCAGCCCCAGCATTTT. Its translation is CASRPIDRFNQPQHF. J is TRBJ1-5 and V is TRBV6-2 or TRBV6-3; D might be TRBD1 (5 bases). V lost 6 bases to trimming and J lost 4 bases, with 16 bases between them. The CDR3 runs to 15 residues. Germline CDR1 is MNHEY and CDR2 is SVGEGT.